This T cell receptor (beta chain) was captured by sequencing in a study of siplizumab effects on memory and regulatory T cells (dated by TCRdb to 2018 to 2020). Background for the entire study: The study looked at the effect of siplizumab, an anti-CD2 antibody, on alloreactive T-cell subsets in allogeneic mixed lymphocyte reactions made from human PBMCs. Beyond this particular receptor, the publication reports: No functional confirmation was obtained for the suppressive function of proliferating Tregs from siplizumab cultures. The cumulative frequency of alloreactive sequences traceable to unstimulated CD4+ memory T cells was significantly reduced by siplizumab. In reactions with siplizumab, an average of 68.8% of mappable alloreactive CD4+ clones were Treg-derived, compared with roughly 30% in control reactions. Sequences below about 10^-5 frequency were poorly captured, so only a minor fraction of alloreactive clones could be mapped to unstimulated subsets. Compared with memory T cells, unstimulated naive T cells appeared more diverse, and naive cells seemed to make a substantial contribution to the alloresponse. For roughly 80-96% of proliferating CD4+ or CD8+ clones, no naive or memory phenotype could be assigned.

Unstimulated CD4+ memory cells were also sequenced in three donor pairs, together with CD4+ naive, CD8+ TEMRA, CD8+ naive and CD8+ effector memory subsets. Sorted unstimulated T cells and proliferating T cells recovered from mixed lymphocyte reactions underwent TCRbeta CDR3 sequencing. Fresh whole blood from roughly 10 HLA-typed healthy donors was used to isolate PBMCs. Library generation was performed with the immunoSEQ multiplex PCR assay. The deep sequencing platform assayed about 10^5 TCR templates per sample. Genomic DNA extracted from sorted T cells was used for TCRbeta CDR3 sequencing. Processing in the source paper ran as follows. The R programming language was used for clonal analysis of TCRbeta CDR3 data. Comparing unstimulated samples against CFSE-low samples taken after the reaction was how alloreactive CD4+ and CD8+ clones were defined. By matching sequences to the repertoires of sorted unstimulated Treg and non-Treg cells, each alloreactive CD4+ clone was assigned a regulatory or non-regulatory origin. Not all clones reach the TCRdb copy of this immuneACCESS table, which keeps in-frame sequences only. Checked studies attribute under half of the gap to unresolved V genes and leave the rest unexplained. V and J calls and clone size are copied from that table; D and trimming were computed from the DNA. This sample gives some 62,000 clones in total; 70% to 80% of them show up just once. Roughly 0.4% of the sample lies in the top ten.

V gives up 6 bases and J gives up 2 bases, and the segment between their germline ends measures 13 bases. Its CDR3 holds 15 amino acids, cysteine through phenylalanine. Only CDR3 DNA is held: 45 bases, read in frame from base 1. The germline V gene specifies SNHLY as CDR1 and FYNNEI as CDR2. Points on this clone: The target of this receptor is not known. The record has no base qualities; no much larger clone is one base away.

This receptor was taken from a human donor in good health. The sequenced sample consisted of memory CD4+ T cells sorted from blood. According to the study, the label for this sample's cell subset or site signals: unstimulated CD4+ memory T cells. The rearrangement combines TRBV2 with TRBJ1-4, and TRBD1 may be the D gene, going by 6 matching bases. The DNA is as follows: TGTGCCAGCAGCGCAGTAACAGGGACTAATGAAAAACTGTTTTTT. The resulting protein is CASSAVTGTNEKLFF.